These 21 T cell receptor beta chains share one sample of origin, sequenced in a study of read filtering for tumor transcriptome and immune sequencing. The library was built from around 0.4 ug RNA with molecular barcoded adaptors for alpha/delta and beta/gamma chains. Using its own MiXCR run on the reads, TCRdb lists one record per CDR3 protein. The data contain 15,000 to 20,000 distinct CDR3 sequences, approximately 20% of them singletons. The sequenced sample consisted of a population of CD138-negative cells sorted from bone marrow. All receptors derive from a donor at least 40 years old with multiple myeloma.

This clonotype has only a few counts. This rearrangement joins TRBV20-1 to TRBJ2-2; D might be TRBD1 (5 bases). CDR1 is DFQATT and CDR2 is SNEGSKA in the germline V gene (reference sequence). The ends were cut back, 5 bases at V and 3 bases at J, with 13 bases in the middle. The CDR3 length is 14 residues. The CDR3 DNA is TGCAGTGCTGTGATTGGGGCCGACACCGGGGAGCTGTTTTTT. This codes for CSAVIGADTGELFF.

In this sample, this clonotype turned up a few times. This CDR3 reads CSVSRRLAGPPETQYF. The CDR3 coding sequence is TGCAGCGTTTCCCGCAGACTAGCGGGACCTCCGGAGACCCAGTACTTC. V is TRBV29-1 and J is TRBJ2-5; 11 bases are a match to TRBD2. The V gene end was trimmed by 5 bases and the J gene end by 5 bases; junction bases not matched to a gene: 13. Per the germline V gene, CDR1 is SQVTM and CDR2 is ANQGSEA. This CDR3 has 16 residues.

This clonotype is classed as medium-sized (0.01 to 0.1%). J is TRBJ2-1 and V is TRBV11-2; D is uncertain. In germline, CDR1 is SGHAT, CDR2 FQNNGV. The CDR3 covers 15 residues. Trimming left V 0 bases short and J 12 bases short, with 18 bases between. The CDR3 here is CASSLELSTVYGQFF. As DNA, the CDR3 is TGTGCCAGCAGCTTAGAACTTAGCACCGTCTACGGGCAGTTCTTC.

This chain connects TRBV28 to TRBJ2-1, with D unresolved. The V and J ends lost 4 bases and 3 bases respectively, with 13 bases between them. Germline CDR1 and CDR2: MDHEN and SYDVKM. CDR3 size: 15 residues. Here the CDR3 reads CASSSSTAYYNEQFF. The CDR3 DNA follows: TGTGCCAGCAGTTCCTCAACAGCGTACTACAATGAGCAGTTCTTC.

This clonotype has at least ten counts. J is TRBJ2-1 and V is TRBV10-3; 10 bases are shared with TRBD2. In germline, CDR1 is ENHRY, CDR2 SYGVKD. The CDR3 length is 13 residues. The V segment lost 7 bases and the J segment 5 bases; nucleotides outside the gene matches: 2. The CDR3 region has the DNA TGTGCCATCACCGGGACTAGCGACAATGAGCAGTTCTTC. As protein: CAITGTSDNEQFF.

The chain has TRBV28 and TRBJ2-7; 11 bases match TRBD2. The V segment lost 4 bases and the J segment 3 bases; nucleotides outside the gene matches: 17. This CDR3 comprises 19 residues. The germline CDR1 and CDR2 sequences are MDHEN and SYDVKM. The CDR3 DNA reads TGTGCCAGCAGTTCTAAGCCCGGGACTAGCGGTACACTAAACTACGAGCAGTACTTC. Translated, it gives CASSSKPGTSGTLNYEQYF.

This clonotype appeared many times. This chain links TRBV28 with TRBJ2-4; 7 nucleotides agree with TRBD1. CDR1 and CDR2 from the germline V gene are MDHEN and SYDVKM. V shed 1 base and J 6 bases; nucleotides not matched to a gene: 3. This CDR3 spans 14 amino acids. CDR3 in amino acids: CASSLSAGGNIQYF. The DNA for the CDR3 is TGTGCCAGCAGTTTATCAGCAGGGGGAAACATTCAGTACTTC.

This clonotype was picked up one time. With a much larger clone just one base away, this may be a read error. The chain couples TRBV2 to TRBJ2-3; tentative D call: TRBD2 (6 bases). Trimming took 1 base from V and 2 from J, leaving 7 bases between them. CDR1 and CDR2 from the germline V gene are SNHLY and FYNNEI. The CDR3 is 14 amino acids. The CDR3 DNA sequence: TGTGCCAGCAGTGAAGGCGGGGCCACAGATACGCAGTATTTT. This translates into CASSEGGATDTQYF.

Of note for this clonotype: A much larger clone differs by one base, so this may be a read error. V and J are TRBV7-6 and TRBJ2-7; D is unclear. Between the trimmed V and J ends, which lost 8 bases and 1 base, there was a span of 12 bases. The CDR3 is 13 amino acids. Germline lookup yields CDR1 SGHVS and CDR2 FNYEAQ. The CDR3: CASFQAESYEQYF. In nucleotides, the CDR3 is TGTGCCAGCTTCCAGGCGGAATCCTACGAGCAGTACTTC.

By share, this clonotype counts as medium-sized. This chain connects TRBV29-1 to TRBJ2-1; no clear D. The CDR3 is made up of 13 amino acids. Germline values: CDR1 SQVTM, CDR2 ANQGSEA. Trimming pared 1 base from V and 10 bases from J, leaving 14 bases between. The CDR3 DNA follows: TGCAGCGTTGAAGTTGATGTCTCTGGGGAGCAGTTCTTC. This sequence encodes CSVEVDVSGEQFF.

With regard to this clonotype: This may arise from a read error, as a much more abundant clone is one base away. The chain links TRBV9 to TRBJ2-1, with 8 positions matching TRBD2. Germline-derived CDR1 and CDR2 are SGDLS and YYNGEE. This CDR3 has 16 amino acids. The CDR3 loop reads CAGSVAAGGLKNEQFF. Written as DNA, the CDR3 is TGTGCCGGCAGCGTAGCGGCGGGAGGTCTAAAAAATGAGCAGTTCTTC.

The chain uses TRBV3-1 and TRBJ2-7, with a tentative D call TRBD2 (5 bases). The CDR3 is 14 amino acids. With 6 bases removed from V and 3 bases from J, the gap between germline ends came to 15 bases. Germline V gives CDR1 LGHDT, CDR2 YNNKEL (reference sequence). CDR3 nucleotides: TGTGCCAGCAGACTGCCCCCTAGCTGCTACGAGCAGTACTTC. Translating gives CASRLPPSCYEQYF.

This clonotype was recorded at least ten times. V usage is TRBV5-5 and J usage is TRBJ2-5; a weak D match, TRBD2 (5 bases). The V gene's germline CDR1 is SGHKS and CDR2 YYEKEE (reference sequence). This CDR3 region has 13 residues. V gave up 4 bases and J gave up 3 bases, with 10 bases separating them. The chain's CDR3 is CASSTRAEETQYF. For the CDR3, the DNA is TGTGCCAGCAGCACGAGGGCAGAAGAGACCCAGTACTTC.

V usage is TRBV12-3 or TRBV12-4 and J usage is TRBJ2-7; possible D gene TRBD2, 5 bases. The germline V and J ends were trimmed by 5 bases and 3 bases, with 17 bases remaining between them. This CDR3 comprises 15 residues. The CDR3 loop reads CASSLVVGVDYEQYF. The CDR3 DNA reads as TGTGCCAGCAGTCTAGTAGTCGGGGTCGACTACGAGCAGTACTTC.

This clonotype occurred a few times. The rearrangement joins TRBV6-1 to TRBJ2-2; TRBD2 matches 9 bases. Germline trimming cut 0 bases from V and 4 bases from J; bases unmatched to any gene: 0. The CDR3 spans 15 residues. The germline V gene encodes CDR1 MNHNS and CDR2 SASEGT. The DNA of the CDR3 is TGTGCCAGCAGTGAAGCACTAGCGGGCACCGGGGAGCTGTTTTTT. It codes for CASSEALAGTGELFF.

By share, this clonotype counts as medium-sized. The chain has TRBV19 and TRBJ2-2; unclear D gene. Deletions cut 2 bases from V and 1 base from J, with 5 bases between. Germline V CDR1 and CDR2: LNHDA, SQIVND (reference sequence). The CDR3 sequence is 14 residues long. CDR3: CASSISVNTGELFF. CDR3 DNA: TGTGCCAGTAGTATATCCGTGAACACCGGGGAGCTGTTTTTT.

This clonotype has a count of ten or more. The chain joins TRBV29-1 to TRBJ2-5; D unclear. The CDR3 contains 10 residues. The V end lost 6 bases, the J end lost 7 bases, and 9 bases lay between the germline ends. Germline lookup yields CDR1 SQVTM and CDR2 ANQGSEA. DNA of the CDR3: TGCAGCGTGGATCCCGGGACCCAGTACTTC. Protein product: CSVDPGTQYF.

This clonotype turned up a few times. CDR3 sequence (DNA): TGTGCCAGCAGTTTAACCCTTGGGAGGCCCTACGAGCAGTACTTC. It is translated as CASSLTLGRPYEQYF. The chain is built from TRBV28 and TRBJ2-7; D is possibly TRBD2 (6 bases). CDR1 MDHEN and CDR2 SYDVKM come from the germline V gene. The CDR3 runs to 15 residues. The V gene lost 2 bases and the J gene lost 2 bases, with 13 bases spanning the gap.

This clonotype showed up just a few times. Compared with germline, one end of the junction differs, possibly owing to a read error. The chain has TRBV29-1 and TRBJ2-3; 10 bases are a match to TRBD2. Looked up from germline, CDR1 is SQVTM and CDR2 is ANQGSEA. The CDR3 length is 15 residues. The DNA of the CDR3 is TGCAGCGTTACTAGGGTAGCGGGAGGCGCAGATGCGCAGTATTTT. It is translated as CSVTRVAGGADAQYF.

Many counts were recorded for this clonotype. In nucleotides, the CDR3 is TGTGCCAGCAGTGGACAGGGGTCCTACGAGCAGTACTTC. This codes for CASSGQGSYEQYF. The gene calls are TRBV12-3 or TRBV12-4 and TRBJ2-7; 9 bases align to TRBD1. CDR3 length equals 13 residues. V trimming: 5 bases; J trimming: 1 base; junction bases outside the gene matches: 0.

Concerning this clonotype: Being one base from a much bigger clone, this may be a read error. In this CDR3 the conserved last residue, phenylalanine or tryptophan, is missing, so a read error is likely. The chain recombines TRBV9 with TRBJ1-1, with TRBD1 matching over 10 bases. Germline CDR1 and CDR2: SGDLS and YYNGEE. The CDR3 loop spans 14 amino acids. V lost 3 bases to trimming and J lost 3 bases; unmatched junction nucleotides: 2. CDR3 sequence reads: CASSGGTGDTEAFI. In DNA form, the CDR3 reads TGTGCCAGCAGCGGAGGGACAGGGGACACTGAAGCTTTCATT.